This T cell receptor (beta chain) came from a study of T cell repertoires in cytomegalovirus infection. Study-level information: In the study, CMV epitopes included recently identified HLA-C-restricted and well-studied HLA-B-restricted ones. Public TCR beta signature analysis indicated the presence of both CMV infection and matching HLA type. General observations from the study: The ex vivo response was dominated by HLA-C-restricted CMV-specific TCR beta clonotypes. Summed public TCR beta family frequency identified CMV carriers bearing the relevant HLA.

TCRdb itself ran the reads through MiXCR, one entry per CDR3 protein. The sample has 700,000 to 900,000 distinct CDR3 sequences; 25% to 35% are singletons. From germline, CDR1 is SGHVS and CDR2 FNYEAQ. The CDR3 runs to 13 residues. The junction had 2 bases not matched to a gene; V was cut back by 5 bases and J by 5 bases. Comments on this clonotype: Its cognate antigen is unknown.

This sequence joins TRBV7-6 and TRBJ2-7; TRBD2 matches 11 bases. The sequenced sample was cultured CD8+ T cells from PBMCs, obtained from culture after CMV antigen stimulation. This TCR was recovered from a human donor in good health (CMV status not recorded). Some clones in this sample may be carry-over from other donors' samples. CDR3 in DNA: TGTGCCAGCAGCCGGGGACTAGCGGACGAGCAGTACTTC. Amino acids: CASSRGLADEQYF.